The 6 T cell receptor beta chains below were found in one sample sequenced in a study of T cells in Graves' hyperthyroidism and ophthalmopathy. There were TCR beta CDR3 regions amplified from RNA transcripts. TCR CDR3 underwent first-round RT-PCR with the HTBI primer set. TCRdb fed the multiplex PCR reads into MiXCR, producing one record per CDR3 protein. The table shows around 340,000 distinct CDR3 sequences, with 18% occurring only once. Sequencing was performed on blood. Source of these receptors: a woman aged 50 to 65 with Graves' hyperthyroidism.

The table lists this clonotype with a count of one. The J gene is TRBJ2-5, the V gene TRBV28, with 10 bases matching TRBD1. The ends lost 6 bases at V and 5 bases at J; junction bases unmatched: 9. CDR1 and CDR2 (germline): MDHEN, SYDVKM. The CDR3 sequence is 15 residues long. CDR3 in DNA: TGTGCCAGCAGCAGGGGACAGGGGTTCGGGGAGACCCAGTACTTC. It encodes CASSRGQGFGETQYF.

The CDR3 coding sequence is TGTGCCAGCAGCTGGGACAGTGAGGTCGGGCAGCCCCAGCATTTT. As protein: CASSWDSEVGQPQHF. This sequence joins TRBV7-9 and TRBJ1-5; 7 bases are shared with TRBD1. The CDR3 extends over 15 amino acids. The trim removed 4 bases at V and 7 bases at J, leaving 10 bases unmatched. The germline V gene has CDR1 SEHNR and CDR2 FQNEAQ (reference sequence).

This clonotype was seen only a few times. This chain connects TRBV28 to TRBJ2-7, with D perhaps matching TRBD1 (6 bases). This CDR3 has 14 residues. V lost 6 bases to trimming and J lost 5 bases, with 17 bases between them. Germline V CDR1 and CDR2: MDHEN, SYDVKM. Written as DNA, the CDR3 is TGTGCCAGCAGCTCGCAGGGGCTTAACCACGAGCAGTACGTC. It is translated as CASSSQGLNHEQYV.

The gene calls are TRBV20-1 and TRBJ2-3; no clear D. CDR3 length equals 14 residues. Trimming took 6 bases from V and 2 from J, leaving 15 bases between them. Germline-derived CDR1 and CDR2 are DFQATT and SNEGSKA (reference sequence). CDR3: CSAKDLGITDTQYF. CDR3 sequence (DNA): TGCAGTGCCAAGGATCTAGGAATCACAGATACGCAGTATTTT.

This clonotype occurred a few times. The chain joins TRBV28 to TRBJ2-7, with D tentatively TRBD1 (5 bases). Germline V gene sequence: CDR1 MDHEN, CDR2 SYDVKM. This CDR3 has 14 residues. V was trimmed by 6 bases and J by 2 bases, leaving 14 bases between them. The CDR3 spells CASRPVDSPYEQYF. In DNA, the CDR3 is TGTGCCAGCAGGCCCGTCGACAGCCCCTACGAGCAGTACTTC.

The chain recombines TRBV27 with TRBJ2-1; D is undetermined. Germline CDR1 and CDR2: MNHEY and SMNVEV (reference sequence). V was clipped by 6 bases and J by 12 bases, with 3 bases between them. The CDR3 has 8 amino acids. The CDR3 DNA is TGTGCCAGCAGCGGGCAGTTCTTC. Translating it yields CASSGQFF.